Listed below are T cell receptor beta chains from one sample, sequenced in a study of cytomegalovirus exposure and HLA in healthy donors. Sequencing was performed with immunoSEQ multiplex PCR; in TCRdb, only in-frame clones are kept and a portion is missing. The data contain tens of thousands of clones, approximately 94% of them singletons. Sequencing input: PBMCs. Receptor source: a woman aged 18-29 years in good health and CMV-seropositive. Both conserved end residues are part of each CDR3. A D gene is named only where the DNA matches it firmly. Only some rows state a clone size, as once, few, many or a class for expanded clones.

j_call v_call cdr3_length clone_size d_call cdr3_aa cdr3_nt
TRBJ2-3 TRBV7-8 16 - TRBD2 CASSPSGSFSADTQYF TGTGCCAGCAGCCCTAGCGGGAGTTTTTCGGCAGATACGCAGTATTTT
TRBJ2-1 TRBV27 15 - - CASSFRAGNYNEQFF TGTGCCAGCAGTTTCCGGGCAGGGAACTACAATGAGCAGTTCTTC
TRBJ2-1 TRBV27 18 - TRBD2 CASLLGLAGDLSYNEQFF TGTGCCAGCCTCCTTGGCCTAGCGGGGGATCTATCCTACAATGAGCAGTTCTTC
TRBJ2-7 TRBV2 12 - - CASKWQNYEQYF TGTGCCAGCAAGTGGCAGAACTACGAGCAGTACTTC
TRBJ2-5 TRBV28 15 - - CASSLIKGRIETQYF TGTGCCAGCAGTTTGATCAAGGGGCGCATAGAGACCCAGTACTTC
TRBJ2-7 TRBV11-2 17 - TRBD2 CASSPSHRGEASYEQYF TGTGCCAGCAGCCCATCCCATCGGGGGGAGGCCTCCTACGAGCAGTACTTC
TRBJ1-1 TRBV12-5 15 - - CASGQYQVGNTEAFF TGTGCTAGTGGCCAGTACCAGGTGGGGAACACTGAAGCTTTCTTT
TRBJ2-1 TRBV6-5 15 - - CATRTLGASYNEQFF TGTGCCACCAGGACTTTAGGAGCATCCTACAATGAGCAGTTCTTC
TRBJ2-5 TRBV5-4 13 - TRBD2 CASSSRGGETQYF TGTGCCAGCAGCTCGCGGGGGGGAGAGACCCAGTACTTC
TRBJ1-1 TRBV10-2 13 - - CASTPGANTEAFF TGCGCCAGCACCCCAGGGGCGAACACTGAAGCTTTCTTT
TRBJ2-1 TRBV2 12 - - CASSDSYNEQFF TGTGCCAGCAGCGACAGCTACAATGAGCAGTTCTTC
TRBJ2-7 TRBV7-9 15 - TRBD1 CASSFRDRVSYEQYF TGTGCCAGCAGCTTCCGGGACAGGGTCTCCTACGAGCAGTACTTC
TRBJ2-2 TRBV19 15 - TRBD2 CASSFRTSNTGELFF TGTGCCAGTAGTTTCCGGACTAGTAACACCGGGGAGCTGTTTTTT
TRBJ2-3 TRBV25-1 15 once - CASSEQTGLTDTQYF TGTGCCAGCAGTGAACAGACAGGACTCACAGATACGCAGTATTTT
TRBJ2-7 TRBV2 18 - - CASKGGGFLRDPSYEQYF TGTGCCAGCAAAGGGGGGGGTTTTCTGCGGGACCCCTCCTACGAGCAGTACTTC
TRBJ2-7 TRBV6-1 12 - - CASSAGGYEQYF TGTGCCAGCAGTGCCGGAGGCTACGAGCAGTACTTC
TRBJ1-1 TRBV28 14 - - CASTPTGGVKEAFF TGTGCCAGCACCCCCACGGGCGGGGTCAAGGAAGCTTTCTTT
TRBJ2-7 TRBV9 14 - - CASSVTELSYEQYF TGTGCCAGCAGCGTGACGGAGTTATCCTACGAGCAGTACTTC
TRBJ2-5 TRBV15 14 - TRBD2 CATSRGGGRETQYF TGTGCCACCAGCAGAGGCGGGGGGCGGGAGACCCAGTACTTC
TRBJ1-2 TRBV6-5 15 - - CASSFGRGLGYGYTF TGTGCCAGCAGTTTTGGTCGGGGTCTGGGCTATGGCTACACCTTC
TRBJ1-1 TRBV28 14 - - CASSLSGETSEAFF TGTGCCAGCAGTTTATCCGGGGAGACGTCTGAAGCTTTCTTT
TRBJ2-7 TRBV7-2 17 - TRBD1 CASSLAPRRTGMGQEYF TGTGCCAGCAGCTTAGCCCCCCGCCGGACAGGGATGGGACAGGAGTACTTC
TRBJ1-1 TRBV30 12 - - CAWRPRGAKAFF TGTGCCTGGAGACCTCGCGGGGCTAAAGCTTTCTTT
TRBJ2-3 TRBV28 19 - TRBD2 CASSNLPGTSGTAADTQYF TGTGCCAGCAGTAACCTCCCCGGGACTAGCGGGACCGCGGCAGATACGCAGTATTTT
TRBJ2-2 TRBV29-1 14 - - CSVVQGIRAGELFF TGCAGCGTTGTACAGGGAATTAGGGCCGGGGAGCTGTTTTTT
TRBJ1-2 TRBV29-1 12 - - CSVEAGIGGYTF TGCAGCGTTGAAGCGGGAATCGGTGGCTACACCTTC
TRBJ1-6 TRBV2 13 - TRBD1 CASDRDYNSPLHF TGTGCCAGCGACAGGGATTATAATTCACCCCTCCACTTT
TRBJ1-1 TRBV27 17 - TRBD1 CASRGTGVRAEGTEAFF TGTGCCAGCAGGGGGACAGGGGTTAGGGCGGAGGGCACTGAAGCTTTCTTT
TRBJ2-7 TRBV4-1 14 - - CASSQTDSGYEQYF TGCGCCAGCAGCCAAACAGACAGTGGGTACGAGCAGTACTTC
TRBJ1-2 TRBV6-5 14 once - CASSLSEGPYGYTF TGTGCCAGCAGTTTATCAGAGGGCCCTTATGGCTACACCTTC
TRBJ2-3 TRBV29-1 15 - TRBD1 CSAVRQGLGTDTQYF TGCAGCGCTGTGAGACAGGGTCTGGGCACAGATACGCAGTATTTT
TRBJ2-1 TRBV7-9 15 - - CASSPSVGDYNEQFF TGTGCCAGCAGCCCCTCCGTCGGGGACTACAATGAGCAGTTCTTC
TRBJ2-1 TRBV18 15 - - CASSPLGSSHNEQFF TGTGCCAGCTCACCACTAGGGAGTAGTCACAATGAGCAGTTCTTC
TRBJ1-1 TRBV4-1 15 - TRBD1 CASSDRGFKNTEAFF TGCGCCAGCAGCGACAGGGGATTCAAGAACACTGAAGCTTTCTTT
TRBJ2-7 TRBV19 16 few - CASSIGQGWAAYEQYF TGTGCCAGTAGTATCGGGCAGGGGTGGGCCGCCTACGAGCAGTACTTC
TRBJ2-7 TRBV18 14 - - CASSPPVRRDEQYF TGTGCCAGCTCACCACCAGTACGCAGGGACGAGCAGTACTTC
TRBJ1-3 TRBV4-1 14 - - CASSQDHRGNTIYF TGCGCCAGCAGCCAAGACCATAGAGGAAACACCATATATTTT
TRBJ2-5 TRBV6-1 11 once - CASRAVGTQYF TGTGCCAGCAGGGCGGTTGGGACCCAGTACTTC
TRBJ1-4 TRBV7-9 17 - TRBD1 CASSLGRGTAPNEKLFF TGTGCCAGCAGCTTAGGTCGAGGGACAGCTCCTAATGAAAAACTGTTTTTT
TRBJ2-7 TRBV13 15 - - CASSLASGSDYEQYF TGTGCCAGCAGCTTAGCATCAGGCTCCGACTACGAGCAGTACTTC
TRBJ2-1 TRBV7-3 14 - TRBD2 CASSSGTRYNEQFF TGTGCCAGCAGCTCAGGGACTAGGTACAATGAGCAGTTCTTC
TRBJ2-3 TRBV5-5 14 once TRBD1 CASSPRTGEDTQYF TGTGCCAGCAGCCCCCGGACAGGGGAGGATACGCAGTATTTT
TRBJ2-7 TRBV5-1 10 - - CASRDREWYF TGCGCCAGCAGGGACCGGGAGTGGTACTTC
TRBJ1-5 TRBV7-8 16 - - CASSLGSGGEDQPQHF TGTGCCAGCAGCTTAGGATCGGGGGGAGAGGATCAGCCCCAGCATTTT
TRBJ2-1 TRBV2 16 - - CASSDLLRGNLNEQFF TGTGCCAGCAGTGACTTACTCCGGGGGAACCTCAATGAGCAGTTCTTC
TRBJ2-5 TRBV4-2 18 - TRBD2 CASSLKDGTSGSTETQYF TGTGCCAGCAGCCTAAAAGATGGCACTAGCGGGAGTACAGAGACCCAGTACTTC
TRBJ1-1 TRBV6-6 14 - - CASSYRIDRTEAFF TGTGCCAGCAGTTACCGGATAGACAGAACTGAAGCTTTCTTT
TRBJ2-3 TRBV19 15 - - CASSIGLGGTDTQYF TGTGCCAGTAGTATTGGTCTGGGCGGCACAGATACGCAGTATTTT
TRBJ2-7 TRBV28 14 once TRBD1 CASSPDRGLYEQYF TGTGCCAGCAGCCCTGACAGGGGGCTCTACGAGCAGTACTTC